This TCR beta chain was recorded in a study of T cells after posttransplantation cyclophosphamide. The study, taken as a whole, reports: Donor CD8+ memory clones often dominated recipient blood repertoires at later times.

Control samples came 1 year after myeloablative marrow transplants with methotrexate plus calcineurin inhibitor. Remarks on this clone: Its antigen is not known.

Sequencing was performed with immunoSEQ multiplex PCR; in TCRdb, only in-frame clones are kept and a portion is missing. The table records 15,000 to 20,000 clones, approximately 80% of them present only once. This receptor was identified in a male patient aged 30 to 40 who received an allogeneic stem cell transplant from an unrelated donor, was CMV-positive, and had acute and chronic GVHD. Some T cells may originate from the graft donor. The sequencing used PBMCs, collected 441 days after allogeneic stem cell transplant with calcineurin inhibitor and methotrexate.

Here the CDR3 reads CASSPSGVGGYTF. CDR3 in DNA: TGTGCCAGCAGCCCCTCAGGGGTGGGTGGCTACACCTTC. This chain uses TRBV11-2 with TRBJ1-2; a possible D gene is TRBD1 (6 bases). V dropped 5 bases and J dropped 7 bases, with 14 bases sitting between them. This CDR3 is built from 13 residues. Germline V CDR1 and CDR2: SGHAT, FQNNGV.